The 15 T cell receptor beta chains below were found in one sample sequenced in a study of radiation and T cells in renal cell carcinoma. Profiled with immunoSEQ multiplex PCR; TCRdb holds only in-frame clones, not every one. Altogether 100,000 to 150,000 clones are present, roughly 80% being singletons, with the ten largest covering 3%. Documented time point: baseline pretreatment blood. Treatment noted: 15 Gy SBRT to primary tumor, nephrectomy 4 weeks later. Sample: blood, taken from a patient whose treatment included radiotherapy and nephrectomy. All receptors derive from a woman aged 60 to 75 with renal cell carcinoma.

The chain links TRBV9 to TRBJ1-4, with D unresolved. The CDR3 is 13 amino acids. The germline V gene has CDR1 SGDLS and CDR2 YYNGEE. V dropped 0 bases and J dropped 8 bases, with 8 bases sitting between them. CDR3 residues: CASSVGGREKLFF. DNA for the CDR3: TGTGCCAGCAGCGTAGGAGGCCGAGAAAAACTGTTTTTT.

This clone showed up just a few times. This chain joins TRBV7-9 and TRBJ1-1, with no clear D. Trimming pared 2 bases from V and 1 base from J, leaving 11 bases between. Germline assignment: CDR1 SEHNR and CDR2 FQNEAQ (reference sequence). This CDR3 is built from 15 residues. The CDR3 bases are TGTGCCAGCAGCTTATCACAGATGGGGAACACTGAAGCTTTCTTT. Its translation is CASSLSQMGNTEAFF.

In DNA form, the CDR3 reads TGTGCCAGCAGGCCGAAGGGGGCTGTGACTGAAGCTTTCTTT. Translated: CASRPKGAVTEAFF. The chain couples TRBV5-5 to TRBJ1-1; 7 nucleotides line up with TRBD1. CDR1 and CDR2 (germline): SGHKS, YYEKEE (reference sequence). V was pared by 5 bases and J by 5 bases, with 9 bases of the junction left unmatched. This CDR3 contains 14 residues.

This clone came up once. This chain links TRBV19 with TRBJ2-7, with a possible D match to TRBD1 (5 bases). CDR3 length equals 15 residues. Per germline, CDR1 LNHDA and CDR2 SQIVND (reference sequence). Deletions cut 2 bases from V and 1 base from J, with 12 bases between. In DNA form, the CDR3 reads TGTGCCAGTAGTATAAGGCAAGGGGCGTCCTACGAGCAGTACTTC. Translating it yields CASSIRQGASYEQYF.

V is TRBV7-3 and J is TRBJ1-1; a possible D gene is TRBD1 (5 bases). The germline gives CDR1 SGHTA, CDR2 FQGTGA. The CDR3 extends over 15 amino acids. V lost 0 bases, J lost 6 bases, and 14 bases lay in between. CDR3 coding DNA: TGTGCCAGCAGCTTAACGCGGGGCGAGGGGTCTGAAGCTTTCTTT. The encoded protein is CASSLTRGEGSEAFF.

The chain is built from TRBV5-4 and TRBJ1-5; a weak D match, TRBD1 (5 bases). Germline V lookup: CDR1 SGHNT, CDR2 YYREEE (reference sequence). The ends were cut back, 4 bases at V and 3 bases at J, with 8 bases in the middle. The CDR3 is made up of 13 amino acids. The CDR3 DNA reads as TGTGCCAGCAGCCTGGACAACAATCAGCCCCAGCATTTT. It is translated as CASSLDNNQPQHF.

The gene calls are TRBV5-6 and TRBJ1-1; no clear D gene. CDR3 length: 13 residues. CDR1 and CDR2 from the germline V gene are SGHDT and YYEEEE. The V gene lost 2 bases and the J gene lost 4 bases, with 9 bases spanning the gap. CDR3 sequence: CASSFTGFTEAFF. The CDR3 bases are TGTGCCAGCAGCTTTACCGGGTTCACTGAAGCTTTCTTT. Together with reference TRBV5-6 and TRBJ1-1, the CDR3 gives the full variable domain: DAGVTQSPTHLIKTRGQQVTLRCSPKSGHDTVSWYQQALGQGPQFIFQYYEEEERQRGNFPDRFSGHQFPNYSSELNVNALLLGDSALYLCASSFTGFTEAFFGQGTRLTVV.

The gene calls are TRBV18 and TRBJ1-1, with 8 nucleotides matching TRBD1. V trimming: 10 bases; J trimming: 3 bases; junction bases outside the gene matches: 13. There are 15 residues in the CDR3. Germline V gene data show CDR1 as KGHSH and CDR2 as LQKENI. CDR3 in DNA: TGTGCCACCGCTTCAGGGGGCGCGTCGGACACTGAAGCTTTCTTT. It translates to CATASGGASDTEAFF.

CDR3: CASPTQRGPYQETQYF. CDR3 coding DNA: TGTGCCAGCCCAACCCAAAGGGGACCATACCAAGAGACCCAGTACTTC. V is TRBV27 and J is TRBJ2-5, with D perhaps being TRBD1 or TRBD2 (5 bases each). Germline values: CDR1 MNHEY, CDR2 SMNVEV (reference sequence). Trimming pared 8 bases from V and 0 bases from J, leaving 19 bases between. The CDR3 is 16 amino acids.

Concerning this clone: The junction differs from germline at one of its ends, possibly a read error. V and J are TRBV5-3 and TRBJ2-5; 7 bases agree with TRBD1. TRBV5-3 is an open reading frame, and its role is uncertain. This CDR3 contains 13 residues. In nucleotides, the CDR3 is TGTGCCAGCAGCTTGGGGTTGCAGGGGGCCCAGTACTTC. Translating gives CASSLGLQGAQYF.

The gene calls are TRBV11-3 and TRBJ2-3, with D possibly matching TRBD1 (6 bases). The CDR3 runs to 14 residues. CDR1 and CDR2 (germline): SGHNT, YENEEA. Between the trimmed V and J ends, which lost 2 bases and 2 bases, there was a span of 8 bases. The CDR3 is CASSLTGYTDTQYF. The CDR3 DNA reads TGTGCCAGCAGCTTAACAGGGTACACAGATACGCAGTATTTT.

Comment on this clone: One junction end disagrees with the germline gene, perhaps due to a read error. The CDR3 region is CAGREGLSSYNEQFF. The CDR3, as DNA: TGCGCCGGCAGGGAGGGTCTGAGCTCCTACAATGAGCAGTTCTTC. This chain uses TRBV5-1 with TRBJ2-1; TRBD2 matches 7 bases. CDR3 length: 15 residues. From germline, CDR1 is SGHRS and CDR2 YFSETQ.

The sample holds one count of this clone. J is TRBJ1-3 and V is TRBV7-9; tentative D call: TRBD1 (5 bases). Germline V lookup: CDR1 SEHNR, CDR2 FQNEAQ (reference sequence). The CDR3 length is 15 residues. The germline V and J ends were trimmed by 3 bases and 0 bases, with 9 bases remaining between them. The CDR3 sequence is CASSFRGSSGNTIYF. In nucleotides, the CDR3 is TGTGCCAGCAGCTTCCGGGGGAGCTCTGGAAACACCATATATTTT.

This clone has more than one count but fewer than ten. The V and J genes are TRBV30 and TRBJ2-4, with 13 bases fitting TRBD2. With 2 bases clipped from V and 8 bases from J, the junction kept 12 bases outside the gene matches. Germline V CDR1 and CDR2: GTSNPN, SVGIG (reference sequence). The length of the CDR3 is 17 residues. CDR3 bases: TGTGCCTGGAGTACCCCCCGGGGACTAGCGGGGAGGGACATTCAGTACTTC. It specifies CAWSTPRGLAGRDIQYF.

The CDR3 nucleotides read TGTGCCAGCAGCTTGTCCGGACAGGGGAGATACGAGCAGTACTTC. Translation: CASSLSGQGRYEQYF. The chain is built from TRBV11-2 and TRBJ2-7; the match to TRBD1 covers 9 bases. CDR3 size: 15 residues. The ends lost 3 bases at V and 4 bases at J; junction bases unmatched: 7. Per germline, CDR1 SGHAT and CDR2 FQNNGV.